These T cell receptor beta chains were read from a single sample in a study of CD8 T cells in Susac syndrome. TCRdb redid the calling of the immunoSEQ multiplex PCR reads with MiXCR, one entry per CDR3 protein. The table lists roughly 120,000 distinct CDR3 sequences, around 94% of them singletons, with over 0.1% in the top ten. Source material: CD4+ T cells from PBMCs. The receptors stem from a human donor with multiple sclerosis. The CDR3 runs from the conserved cysteine through the conserved F or W. Each record gives: clone size, D gene, J gene, V gene, CDR3 DNA, CDR3 protein. The D gene is left open where the match is weak. The size of a clone is reported for some rows only, either as once, few or many, or as a class for expanded clones.

>.|.|TRBJ2-6|TRBV7-9
TGTGCCAGCAGCTTATTCGACACGGCAATGCTCCTGGGCAACGTCCTGACTTTC
CASSLFDTAMLLGNVLTF
>.|.|TRBJ2-3|TRBV3-1
TGTGCCAGCAGCCAAGAGGGTCGGAACACAGATACGCAGTATTTT
CASSQEGRNTDTQYF
>.|.|TRBJ1-1|TRBV30
TGTGCCTGTTCGAGGACGCCCTACACTGAAGCTTTCTTT
CACSRTPYTEAFF
>.|.|TRBJ1-1|TRBV4-1
TGCGCCAGCAGCCAAGCGGGGATCCTAGGAACTGAAGCTTTCTTT
CASSQAGILGTEAFF
>.|.|TRBJ1-2|TRBV30
TGTGCCTGGAGTGTAGGGGCAGGGATTAACTATGGCTACACCTTC
CAWSVGAGINYGYTF
>.|.|TRBJ2-3|TRBV29-1
TGCAGCGTTGGAGTGTCCGTCACAGATACGCAGTATTTT
CSVGVSVTDTQYF
>.|.|TRBJ2-5|TRBV6-1
TGTGCCAGCAGTGAAAGGGGCTCGTACCAAGAGACCCAGTACTTC
CASSERGSYQETQYF
>.|.|TRBJ2-3|TRBV2
TGTGCCAGCGGTAAATCCCAGGGACTTTGGGATACGCAGTATTTT
CASGKSQGLWDTQYF
>.|.|TRBJ1-2|TRBV3-1
TGTGCCAGCAGCCAAGACCCCGGCAACTATGGCTACACCTTC
CASSQDPGNYGYTF
>.|.|TRBJ2-7|TRBV19
TGTGCCAGTAGTGAGGGGGAAAGGCTCTACGAGCAGTACTTC
CASSEGERLYEQYF
>few|.|TRBJ1-1|TRBV7-9
TGTGCCAGCAGCTCTTTCACTGAAGCTTTCTTT
CASSSFTEAFF
>.|TRBD1|TRBJ2-1|TRBV5-1
TGCGCCAGCAGCCCGGGACAGGGCTACAATGAGCAGTTCTTC
CASSPGQGYNEQFF
>once|.|TRBJ2-2|TRBV9
TGTGCCAGCAGCTCCCTGGGCAGAGCCACCGGGGAGCTGTTTTTT
CASSSLGRATGELFF
>.|.|TRBJ2-5|TRBV2
TGTGCCAGCAGTGAAGGACGGTACCAAGAGACCCAGTACTTC
CASSEGRYQETQYF
>.|.|TRBJ2-7|TRBV20-1
TGCAGTTCTACTGGGCAGGATGAAAGTACCGAGCAGTACTTC
CSSTGQDESTEQYF
>.|TRBD2|TRBJ2-5|TRBV5-4
TGTGCCAGCAGCCCTGGACTAGCGGGATGGCAAGAGACCCAGTACTTC
CASSPGLAGWQETQYF
>.|.|TRBJ2-5|TRBV29-1
TGCAGCGTTTTCCGCCCCCTTCAGGGGAGTTTATTCCCTAAATGGGAGACCCAGTACTTC
CSVFRPLQGSLFPKWETQYF
>.|.|TRBJ1-2|TRBV5-6
TGTGCCAGCAGCTTGGGACAGTTAAACTATGGCTACACCTTC
CASSLGQLNYGYTF
>.|TRBD2|TRBJ2-3|TRBV7-9
TGTGCCACATGGCGGCTAGCGGGAGTAGATACGCAGTATTTT
CATWRLAGVDTQYF
>.|.|TRBJ2-1|TRBV6-2/TRBV6-3
TGTGCCAGTCGGGACTTCAGGAATGAGCAGTTCTTC
CASRDFRNEQFF
>.|.|TRBJ1-2|TRBV6-6
TGTGCCAGCAGTGACGGGGGGACCTATGGCTACACCTTC
CASSDGGTYGYTF
>.|TRBD2|TRBJ2-1|TRBV9
TGTGCCAGCAGCGTAGCGGGGGGGCCCCGCAATGAGCAGTTCTTC
CASSVAGGPRNEQFF
>.|TRBD1|TRBJ1-5|TRBV7-2
TGTGCCAGCAGCTCCCGACAGGGGCCTCAGCCCCAGCATTTT
CASSSRQGPQPQHF
>once|TRBD1|TRBJ1-6|TRBV12-3/TRBV12-4
TGTGCCAGCAGCCTCCTTGGACAGGGATCACCCCTCCACTTT
CASSLLGQGSPLHF
>.|.|TRBJ1-3|TRBV18
TGTGCCAGCTCACCGACAGCCGGCTCTGGAAACACCATATATTTT
CASSPTAGSGNTIYF
>.|.|TRBJ2-3|TRBV29-1
TGCAGCGCTGCCAGGGACCCGAGCACAGATACGCAGTATTTT
CSAARDPSTDTQYF
>.|TRBD2|TRBJ2-1|TRBV25-1
TGTGCCAGCAGTCGAGCGGGACTTAACAATGAGCAGTTCTTC
CASSRAGLNNEQFF
>.|.|TRBJ2-7|TRBV7-9
TGTGCCAGCGCCCCATCCGAGGAGCAGTACTTC
CASAPSEEQYF
>.|.|TRBJ2-7|TRBV7-2
TGTGCCAGCAGCTTATTCTCGGTGGGGATCTACGAGCAGTACTTC
CASSLFSVGIYEQYF
>few|.|TRBJ1-4|TRBV6-1
TGTGCCAGCAGCTCCCCCGGAGAGGGGACGGAAAAACTGTTTTTT
CASSSPGEGTEKLFF
>.|.|TRBJ2-5|TRBV30
TGTGCCTGGAGTGTACACAAGGGTGAGACCCAGTACTTC
CAWSVHKGETQYF
>.|TRBD1|TRBJ2-3|TRBV5-1
TGCGCCAGCAGTTCGGACAGGAGCACAGATACGCAGTATTTT
CASSSDRSTDTQYF
>.|TRBD1|TRBJ1-1|TRBV6-2/TRBV6-3
TGTGCCAGCAGTTGGACAGGGGGAAAGCGCCCGAACACTGAAGCTTTCTTT
CASSWTGGKRPNTEAFF
>.|TRBD1|TRBJ2-6|TRBV13
TGTGCCAGCAGCATTACCGGGACAGGGGGTTCTGGGGCCAACGTCCTGACTTTC
CASSITGTGGSGANVLTF
>.|.|TRBJ2-7|TRBV29-1
TGCAGCGCTGCTTCGACATCGTGGGAGCAGTACTTC
CSAASTSWEQYF
>.|TRBD2|TRBJ2-7|TRBV5-4
TGTGCCAGCAGCTTTGGGACTACTGGCGGCGAGCAGTACTTC
CASSFGTTGGEQYF
>.|TRBD1|TRBJ2-7|TRBV18
TGTGCCAGCTCACCCCGGGAGGCGGGACAGGGGGCTGGCGAGCAGTACTTC
CASSPREAGQGAGEQYF
>once|.|TRBJ2-7|TRBV30
TGTGCCTGGAGTGTAGCTGGTATGGCTTACGAGCAGTACTTC
CAWSVAGMAYEQYF
>.|.|TRBJ2-1|TRBV29-1
TGCAGCGGTAGGGCGGGCCCGAGCTCCTACAATGAGCAGTTCTTC
CSGRAGPSSYNEQFF
>.|.|TRBJ2-7|TRBV30
TGTGCCTGGCATAGCGGAGGATACGAGCAGTACTTC
CAWHSGGYEQYF
>.|.|TRBJ2-7|TRBV20-1
TGCAGTGCTCTCCAGACTTCCTACGAGCAGTACTTC
CSALQTSYEQYF
>.|.|TRBJ2-6|TRBV9
TGTGCCAGCAGCGTAGAGGCAGTAGCTGGGGCCAACGTCCTGACTTTC
CASSVEAVAGANVLTF
>.|TRBD2|TRBJ2-7|TRBV3-1
TGTGCCAGCAGCCGTCCCCGGACTAGCCTTCCCTACGGCGAACCCTACGAGCAGTACTTC
CASSRPRTSLPYGEPYEQYF
>.|.|TRBJ1-2|TRBV3-1
TGTGCCAGCAGCCGCCTCGGGACTAACTATGGCTACACCTTC
CASSRLGTNYGYTF
>.|TRBD1|TRBJ1-2|TRBV7-2
TGTGCCAGCAGCTCCACACAGGGGGCGCGAGGGTGCACCTTC
CASSSTQGARGCTF
>.|.|TRBJ2-1|TRBV19
TGTGCCAGTAGACTCGACAGAAGCTCCTACAATGAGCAGTTCTTC
CASRLDRSSYNEQFF
>.|.|TRBJ2-1|TRBV20-1
TGCAGTGCGTTGACTAGTCTTTCAAATGAGCAGTTCTTC
CSALTSLSNEQFF
>.|.|TRBJ2-5|TRBV7-2
TGTGCCAGCAGCCTAGGGACTTACCAAGAGACCCAGTACTTC
CASSLGTYQETQYF
>.|.|TRBJ1-5|TRBV5-1
TGCGCCAGCAGCATACAGGGTGGTCAGCCCCAGCATTTT
CASSIQGGQPQHF
>once|.|TRBJ2-3|TRBV20-1
TGCAGTGCTAGGCCTAGCACAGATACGCAGTATTTT
CSARPSTDTQYF
>.|.|TRBJ2-2|TRBV5-8
TGTGCCAGCAGCCGTGGACAGCTGGGGACCGGGGAGCTGTTTTTT
CASSRGQLGTGELFF
>.|.|TRBJ1-1|TRBV6-5
TGTGCCAGCAGGCCTACAGGGCTTAGAAGCGCTTTCTTT
CASRPTGLRSAFF
>.|.|TRBJ2-7|TRBV6-5
TGTGCCAGCAGTCCCGGACATTTTGGCGCCTACGAGCAGTACTTC
CASSPGHFGAYEQYF